The 27 T cell receptor beta chains below all came from one sample that was sequenced in a study of cytomegalovirus exposure and HLA in healthy donors. A multiplex PCR was run with 60 Vbeta primers and 13 Jbeta primers. Assay used: immunoSEQ multiplex PCR; TCRdb lists only in-frame clones, some missing. Among 150,000 to 200,000 clones listed, about 76% were seen once. The sequenced material came from PBMCs. These receptor sequences come from a woman in her forties in good health and CMV-seropositive.

The gene calls are TRBV7-2 and TRBJ2-3; the D is unclear. The germline V and J ends were trimmed by 5 bases and 2 bases, with 5 bases remaining between them. The CDR3 spans 12 residues. Germline CDR1 is SGHTA and CDR2 is FQGNSA. The CDR3 coding sequence is TGTGCCAGCAGCCGGTACACAGATACGCAGTATTTT. It is translated as CASSRYTDTQYF. The full variable domain, with the rest looked up from reference TRBV7-2 and TRBJ2-3, is GAGVSQSPSNKVTEKGKDVELRCDPISGHTALYWYRQSLGQGLEFLIYFQGNSAPDKSGLPSDRFSAERTGGSVSTLTIQRTQQEDSAVYLCASSRYTDTQYFGPGTRLTVL.

This clone was seen once. This chain joins TRBV2 and TRBJ2-5; TRBD2 matches 9 bases. Germline-derived CDR1 and CDR2 are SNHLY and FYNNEI. Trimming at V came to 3 bases and at J to 4 bases, leaving 9 bases not matched to a gene. The CDR3 runs 16 residues. CDR3 sequence reads: CASSDAAGGPLETQYF. The DNA of the CDR3 is TGTGCCAGCAGTGACGCTGCGGGGGGGCCTTTAGAGACCCAGTACTTC.

This chain connects TRBV28 to TRBJ2-1, with 10 positions matching TRBD2. V was clipped by 5 bases and J by 8 bases; unmatched bases: 12. This CDR3 contains 16 residues. The V gene's germline CDR1 is MDHEN and CDR2 SYDVKM. The CDR3 DNA sequence: TGTGCCAGCAGTCGTCCTCCTAGCGGGGGAGGTGATGAGCAGTTCTTC. This sequence encodes CASSRPPSGGGDEQFF.

The gene calls are TRBV19 and TRBJ2-7; TRBD2 is a possible D gene (5 bases). There are 13 residues in the CDR3. From germline, CDR1 is LNHDA and CDR2 SQIVND (reference sequence). The germline V and J ends were trimmed by 4 bases and 2 bases, with 9 bases remaining between them. CDR3 sequence (DNA): TGTGCCAGTAGTACTAGCCTTCCCTACGAGCAGTACTTC. Amino acid sequence: CASSTSLPYEQYF.

V is TRBV29-1 and J is TRBJ2-1; 9 nucleotides align to TRBD2. V dropped 3 bases and J dropped 2; count of bases not matched to a gene: 5. The V gene's germline CDR1 is SQVTM and CDR2 ANQGSEA. CDR3 length: 15 amino acids. CDR3 protein: CSVDPTSGAYNEQFF. The CDR3 nucleotides are TGCAGCGTTGACCCGACTAGCGGTGCCTACAATGAGCAGTTCTTC.

This clone was counted a few times. The chain uses TRBV4-1 and TRBJ2-7, with D possibly matching TRBD1 (5 bases). This CDR3 has 13 amino acids. Germline CDR1 MGHRA, CDR2 YSYEKL. V shed 5 bases and J shed 3 bases, with 11 bases lying between them. The CDR3 coding sequence is TGCGCCAGCAGCAAGGGGTCCCTCTACGAGCAGTACTTC. Protein sequence: CASSKGSLYEQYF.

J is TRBJ1-5 and V is TRBV6-6, with 9 nucleotides matching TRBD1. The V and J ends lost 5 bases and 2 bases, in that order; junction bases with no gene match: 4. The CDR3 totals 15 residues. Germline V gene lookup returns CDR1 MNHNY and CDR2 SVGAGI (reference sequence). The CDR3 DNA follows: TGTGCCAGCAGTGGCCGGACAGGGGGCAATCAGCCCCAGCATTTT. Translating gives CASSGRTGGNQPQHF.

The genes are TRBV5-1 and TRBJ2-1; D is ambiguous. Germline CDR1 is SGHRS and CDR2 is YFSETQ. The CDR3 is 13 residues long. The V end was cut by 1 base, the J end by 3 bases, with 5 bases between. The CDR3 bases are TGCGCCAGCAGCTTGAACAGCTACAATGAGCAGTTCTTC. This codes for CASSLNSYNEQFF.

J is TRBJ2-2 and V is TRBV4-1; 13 bases agree with TRBD2. Germline-derived CDR1 and CDR2 are MGHRA and YSYEKL. V shed 4 bases and J 5 bases; nucleotides not matched to a gene: 10. This CDR3 region has 18 residues. This CDR3 reads CASSRQLAGGPGTGELFF. CDR3 nucleotide sequence: TGCGCCAGCAGCCGCCAACTAGCGGGAGGGCCCGGGACCGGGGAGCTGTTTTTT.

This chain links TRBV5-1 with TRBJ2-7; 7 nucleotides agree with TRBD1. The CDR3 is 14 amino acids. V lost 4 bases, J lost 3 bases, and 7 bases stayed unmatched. Germline CDR1 SGHRS, CDR2 YFSETQ. For the CDR3, the DNA is TGCGCCAGCAGCCCGACAGGGAAAAACTACGAGCAGTACTTC. As protein: CASSPTGKNYEQYF.

CDR3 sequence reads: CASSLTGGDTGELFF. CDR3 DNA: TGTGCCAGCAGCCTAACAGGGGGCGACACCGGGGAGCTGTTTTTT. This chain uses TRBV9 with TRBJ2-2; TRBD1 matches 9 bases. The CDR3 is 15 residues long. V dropped 4 bases and J dropped 3; count of bases not matched to a gene: 4. Germline V gives CDR1 SGDLS, CDR2 YYNGEE.

The rearrangement joins TRBV7-2 to TRBJ2-5; 7 positions agree with TRBD2. The CDR3 contains 14 residues. With 5 bases clipped from V and 4 bases from J, the junction kept 7 bases outside the gene matches. Germline lookup yields CDR1 SGHTA and CDR2 FQGNSA. This CDR3 is CASSASGDGETQYF. In DNA form, the CDR3 reads TGTGCCAGCAGCGCCAGCGGGGACGGAGAGACCCAGTACTTC. Drawing the rest from reference TRBV7-2 and TRBJ2-5, the complete variable domain is GAGVSQSPSNKVTEKGKDVELRCDPISGHTALYWYRQSLGQGLEFLIYFQGNSAPDKSGLPSDRFSAERTGGSVSTLTIQRTQQEDSAVYLCASSASGDGETQYFGPGTRLLVL.

The V gene is TRBV4-1, the J gene TRBJ2-3; possible D gene TRBD1, 7 bases. Germline V gives CDR1 MGHRA, CDR2 YSYEKL. The CDR3 spans 16 residues. V was trimmed by 1 base and J by 5 bases, leaving 16 bases between them. CDR3 sequence (DNA): TGCGCCAGCAGCCAAGTCGGCGTCAGGGGGGTAGATACGCAGTATTTT. Its protein is CASSQVGVRGVDTQYF.

This clone was seen a handful of times. The rearrangement joins TRBV6-1 to TRBJ2-3; 8 nucleotides align to TRBD2. Trimming cost V 11 bases and J 4 bases; bases outside gene matches: 11. Germline-derived CDR1 and CDR2 are MNHNS and SASEGT. The CDR3 is made up of 14 amino acids. CDR3 region: CACARGGASDTQYF. As DNA, the CDR3 is TGTGCCTGTGCACGGGGGGGGGCTTCAGATACGCAGTATTTT.

This clone was picked up one time. The chain uses TRBV5-1 and TRBJ2-3, with TRBD1 matching over 8 bases. Losses at the gene ends were 4 bases for V and 0 bases for J; bases not matched to a gene: 4. Germline loops: CDR1 SGHRS, CDR2 YFSETQ. The CDR3 extends over 15 amino acids. In DNA form, the CDR3 reads TGCGCCAGCAGCGGACAGGGACATAGCACAGATACGCAGTATTTT. Encoded protein: CASSGQGHSTDTQYF.

Comment on this clone: The junction shows a germline mismatch at one end, possibly a read error. In nucleotides, the CDR3 is TGTTCCAGCAGCTTAGCGCGCCAGCCCCAGCATTTT. Its protein is CSSSLARQPQHF. The chain is built from TRBV7-9 and TRBJ1-5; D remains unclear. In germline, CDR1 is SEHNR, CDR2 FQNEAQ (reference sequence). This CDR3 comprises 12 residues.

V usage is TRBV2 and J usage is TRBJ1-3, with D uncertain. The CDR3 has 14 amino acids. Germline V CDR1 and CDR2: SNHLY, FYNNEI. V was clipped by 4 bases and J by 0 bases, with 7 bases between them. In DNA form, the CDR3 reads TGTGCCAGCAGTGCAAAGCTCTCTGGAAACACCATATATTTT. It codes for CASSAKLSGNTIYF.

The chain couples TRBV30 to TRBJ2-5; 12 bases line up with TRBD2. The end of the DNA aligns better with TRBJ2-7, so the J call may be wrong. Germline V CDR1 and CDR2: GTSNPN, SVGIG (reference sequence). The CDR3 has 17 amino acids. The CDR3 DNA reads TGTGCCTGGAGTGTAGAATCTGGGACTAGCGGGTCCTACGAGCAGTACTTC. Its translation is CAWSVESGTSGSYEQYF.

This clone has a handful of counts. The gene calls are TRBV9 and TRBJ2-5; 12 bases fit TRBD2. The CDR3 is 16 amino acids. Germline loops: CDR1 SGDLS, CDR2 YYNGEE. The V and J ends lost 4 bases and 2 bases, in that order; junction bases with no gene match: 6. CDR3 region: CASSQTSGRPQETQYF. The CDR3 DNA follows: TGTGCCAGCAGCCAAACTAGCGGGAGGCCACAAGAGACCCAGTACTTC.

The chain links TRBV7-9 to TRBJ2-7; no clear D. Germline values: CDR1 SEHNR, CDR2 FQNEAQ (reference sequence). Trimming took 4 bases from V and 7 from J, leaving 8 bases between them. The CDR3 consists of 11 residues. CDR3 coding DNA: TGTGCCAGCAGCTCCGTCCGGGAGCAGTACTTC. Translating it yields CASSSVREQYF.

The V gene is TRBV27, the J gene TRBJ2-3, with 7 bases lining up with TRBD2. V dropped 4 bases and J dropped 0; count of bases not matched to a gene: 13. The CDR3 consists of 18 residues. The germline V gene has CDR1 MNHEY and CDR2 SMNVEV (reference sequence). The CDR3 is CASSSTSPSYSSTDTQYF. Written as DNA, the CDR3 is TGTGCCAGCAGTTCGACTAGCCCCTCCTACTCTAGCACAGATACGCAGTATTTT.

The rearrangement joins TRBV9 to TRBJ2-1; the match to TRBD2 covers 10 bases. Germline CDR1 and CDR2: SGDLS and YYNGEE. The CDR3 spans 17 residues. The V segment lost 4 bases and the J segment 4 bases; nucleotides outside the gene matches: 11. As DNA, the CDR3 is TGTGCCAGCAGCCCGAGGGGGGATAGCGGGGGGTACAATGAGCAGTTCTTC. Its protein is CASSPRGDSGGYNEQFF. Variable domain in full (rest from reference TRBV9 and TRBJ2-1): DSGVTQTPKHLITATGQRVTLRCSPRSGDLSVYWYQQSLDQGLQFLIQYYNGEERAKGNILERFSAQQFPDLHSELNLSSLELGDSALYFCASSPRGDSGGYNEQFFGPGTRLTVL.

The sample holds one count of this clone. The CDR3 protein is CASSLVQVVSGNTIYF. CDR3 nucleotide sequence: TGTGCCAGCAGCTTAGTTCAGGTTGTCTCTGGAAACACCATATATTTT. V is TRBV7-9 and J is TRBJ1-3; D unclear. The ends were cut back, 1 base at V and 0 bases at J, with 10 bases in the middle. This CDR3 is 16 amino acids long. Per germline, CDR1 SEHNR and CDR2 FQNEAQ (reference sequence).

The rearrangement links TRBV6-4 to TRBJ2-1; TRBD2 matches at 9 bases. The germline V gene encodes CDR1 MRHNA and CDR2 SNTAGT. Germline trimming cut 0 bases from V and 5 bases from J; bases unmatched to any gene: 5. The CDR3 is 16 amino acids. The CDR3 spells CASSDSRASGDNEQFF. In DNA form, the CDR3 reads TGTGCCAGCAGTGACTCGAGGGCTAGCGGGGACAATGAGCAGTTCTTC.

The chain uses TRBV5-5 and TRBJ2-3; a possible D gene is TRBD1 (6 bases). Trimming shortened V by 3 bases and J by 6 bases, and 26 bases separated the two germline ends. Germline lookup yields CDR1 SGHKS and CDR2 YYEKEE (reference sequence). CDR3 length equals 18 residues. CDR3: CASSSGVRWGTIGDTQYF. The CDR3, as DNA: TGTGCCAGCAGCTCAGGGGTCCGATGGGGAACTATTGGGGATACGCAGTATTTT.

CDR3 sequence: CASSDRGREQYF. The CDR3 DNA reads as TGTGCCAGCAGTGACAGGGGGCGCGAGCAGTACTTC. This chain joins TRBV6-1 and TRBJ2-7, with TRBD1 matching over 8 bases. V lost 3 bases to trimming and J lost 6 bases; unmatched junction nucleotides: 1. The CDR3 is 12 amino acids. Per the germline V gene, CDR1 is MNHNS and CDR2 is SASEGT.

The rearrangement uses TRBV7-2 and TRBJ1-2; D might be TRBD1 (6 bases). Germline V CDR1 and CDR2: SGHTA, FQGNSA. V dropped 1 base and J dropped 8 bases, with 11 bases sitting between them. The CDR3 totals 13 residues. The CDR3: CASSLDQGWGYTF. The CDR3 nucleotides are TGTGCCAGCAGCTTAGATCAGGGGTGGGGCTACACCTTC.